The 24 T cell receptor beta chains reported below all come from one sample, sequenced in a study of glioma-infiltrating T cells. TCR alpha and beta CDR3 regions were amplified from RNA using iRepertoire nested multiplex PCR. TCRdb ran MiXCR on the multiplex PCR reads and lists one entry per CDR3 protein. There are approximately 90,000 distinct CDR3 sequences in the sample; under 30% occur only once, and roughly 6.7% lies in the top ten. The sequenced sample consisted of glioma tissue, nonneoplastic brain tissue, or PBMCs (not recorded which). All receptors derive from a human donor with low-grade glioma or glioblastoma, undergoing nonglioma brain surgery, or in good health (not recorded which).

Points on this clonotype: One end of the junction does not line up with germline, which may come from a read error. The chain links TRBV15 to TRBJ1-3; no definite D call. The germline V gene encodes CDR1 LNHNV and CDR2 YYDKDF (reference sequence). The CDR3 has 15 amino acids. CDR3 sequence (DNA): TGTGCCACTAGCAGAGCTAGAGGCAGCGGAAACACCATATATTTT. Translated: CATSRARGSGNTIYF.

This clonotype was observed many times. The chain joins TRBV6-2 or TRBV6-3 to TRBJ2-3; 9 bases fit TRBD2. With 4 bases clipped from V and 3 bases from J, the junction kept 5 bases outside the gene matches. The germline V gene has CDR1 MNHEY and CDR2 SVGEGT. There are 15 residues in the CDR3. As DNA, the CDR3 is TGTGCCAGCAGTTCCATAGCGGGAGCGACAGATACGCAGTATTTT. Translated: CASSSIAGATDTQYF.

This clonotype was observed at least ten times. V usage is TRBV18 and J usage is TRBJ1-5; D is undetermined. Deletions cut 1 base from V and 3 bases from J, with 4 bases between. CDR3 length equals 13 residues. The germline V gene has CDR1 KGHSH and CDR2 LQKENI. CDR3 DNA sequence: TGTGCCAGCTCACCACAAACCAATCAGCCCCAGCATTTT. It encodes CASSPQTNQPQHF.

This clonotype has ten or more counts. The chain employs TRBV5-1 and TRBJ1-2; the match to TRBD1 covers 9 bases. CDR1 SGHRS and CDR2 YFSETQ come from the germline V gene. The CDR3 length is 14 residues. V was clipped by 3 bases and J by 4 bases; unmatched bases: 4. The CDR3 here is CASSSGQGSYGYTF. CDR3 coding DNA: TGCGCCAGCAGCTCGGGACAGGGTTCCTATGGCTACACCTTC.

In its sample, this clonotype was seen many times. The chain uses TRBV27 and TRBJ2-7, with 8 nucleotides matching TRBD1. The germline V gene encodes CDR1 MNHEY and CDR2 SMNVEV (reference sequence). The CDR3 consists of 17 residues. J gave up 6 bases and V 0 bases, and 13 bases lay outside the gene matches. CDR3 sequence (DNA): TGTGCCAGCAGTTTATCTCTGTACAGGGGGTCGCTAGGCGAGCAGTACTTC. Its translation: CASSLSLYRGSLGEQYF.

This clonotype has ten or more counts. The chain joins TRBV20-1 to TRBJ1-3; maybe TRBD1 (6 bases). Germline CDR1 DFQATT, CDR2 SNEGSKA (reference sequence). V lost 5 bases and J lost 2, with 10 bases in between. This CDR3 is 13 amino acids long. Here the CDR3 reads CSAGGGAGNTIYF. The DNA for the CDR3 is TGCAGTGCTGGAGGGGGTGCTGGAAACACCATATATTTT.

A few counts support this clonotype. The chain employs TRBV19 and TRBJ2-7, with 8 positions matching TRBD2. After removal of 5 bases from V and 4 bases from J, the junction contained 10 bases not matched to a gene. Germline loops: CDR1 LNHDA, CDR2 SQIVND (reference sequence). CDR3 length: 15 residues. The CDR3 DNA follows: TGTGCCAGTAGTTGGGGAAGCGGGGGTGTTTACGAGCAGTACTTC. Protein sequence: CASSWGSGGVYEQYF.

This clonotype was counted at least ten times. The chain recombines TRBV4-1 with TRBJ2-7, with D maybe TRBD1 (6 bases). Germline V gene sequence: CDR1 MGHRA, CDR2 YSYEKL. The CDR3 is made up of 17 amino acids. V was cut by 2 bases and J by 0 bases, with 17 bases left in between. CDR3 sequence: CASSQRLRQESSYEQYF. CDR3 nucleotide sequence: TGCGCCAGCAGCCAAAGACTAAGACAGGAGAGCTCCTACGAGCAGTACTTC.

There are many counts of this clonotype. V and J are TRBV6-5 and TRBJ1-3; 9 bases fit TRBD1. CDR3 length: 15 amino acids. Germline-derived CDR1 and CDR2 are MNHEY and SVGAGI. J lost 3 bases, V lost 2 bases, and 2 bases had no gene match. This CDR3 is CASSYTGGGGNTIYF. As DNA, the CDR3 is TGTGCCAGCAGTTACACAGGGGGCGGTGGAAACACCATATATTTT.

This clonotype has at least ten counts. The V and J genes are TRBV18 and TRBJ2-3; 8 nucleotides align to TRBD2. V lost 1 base and J lost 2; bases outside the gene matches: 2. The CDR3 totals 15 residues. Germline V gene sequence: CDR1 KGHSH, CDR2 LQKENI. CDR3 sequence reads: CASSPRLATTDTQYF. CDR3 nucleotides: TGTGCCAGCTCACCACGACTAGCGACCACAGATACGCAGTATTTT.

Many counts were recorded for this clonotype. CDR3 protein: CASSLRREVSTDTQYF. The CDR3 coding sequence is TGTGCCAGCAGCCTAAGAAGGGAGGTGAGCACAGATACGCAGTATTTT. This sequence joins TRBV4-2 and TRBJ2-3; a weak D match, TRBD2 (6 bases). Trimming pared 4 bases from V and 0 bases from J, leaving 14 bases between. This CDR3 spans 16 amino acids. Germline CDR1 and CDR2: LGHNA and YNFKEQ.

The CDR3 bases are TGTGCCACCCGACAGGGAGGGGTAGATACGCAGTATTTT. Translated, it gives CATRQGGVDTQYF. The J gene is TRBJ2-3, the V gene TRBV19; D possibly uses TRBD1 or TRBD2 (7 bases each). The CDR3 is made up of 13 amino acids. CDR1 is LNHDA and CDR2 is SQIVND in the germline V gene (reference sequence). Trimming pared 10 bases from V and 5 bases from J, leaving 16 bases between.

As for this clonotype: This may stem from a read error, because a much larger clone lies one nucleotide away. The V call is TRBV5-1, the J call TRBJ1-1; 9 nucleotides line up with TRBD1. The junction had 4 bases not matched to a gene; V was cut back by 1 base and J by 9 bases. In germline, CDR1 is SGHRS, CDR2 YFSETQ. This CDR3 region has 13 residues. The CDR3 bases are TGCGCCAGCAGCTTGACAGGGGGCCCTAAAGCTTTCTTT. Translation: CASSLTGGPKAFF.

This clonotype was observed at least ten times. V gene TRBV6-1 combines with J gene TRBJ2-7; the D gene is possibly TRBD1 (5 bases). Germline loops: CDR1 MNHNS, CDR2 SASEGT. The germline V and J ends were trimmed by 5 bases and 7 bases, with 18 bases remaining between them. CDR3 length: 14 residues. This CDR3 is CASSQGEGAREQYF. CDR3 in DNA: TGTGCCAGCAGTCAAGGAGAAGGGGCGCGAGAGCAGTACTTC.

This clonotype was picked up many times. V and J are TRBV6-6 and TRBJ2-7; a possible D gene is TRBD2 (6 bases). CDR3 length: 17 residues. Germline CDR1 reads MNHNY; CDR2 reads SVGAGI (reference sequence). Trimming removed 0 bases from V and 4 bases from J, with 19 bases in between. The CDR3 coding sequence is TGTGCCAGCAGTTACTCGAATTTACAATGGGGGGTTTACGAGCAGTACTTC. This translates into CASSYSNLQWGVYEQYF.

This clonotype was counted only a few times. The rearrangement links TRBV19 to TRBJ1-1; TRBD1 matches at 7 bases. CDR1 is LNHDA, CDR2 SQIVND, per germline (reference sequence). The CDR3 length is 15 residues. Trimming removed 7 bases from V and 9 bases from J; junction bases left unmatched: 17. CDR3 loop: CASTFPSGTEEKAFF. CDR3 nucleotides: TGTGCCAGTACCTTCCCCTCCGGGACAGAAGAGAAAGCTTTCTTT.

This clonotype came up many times. The chain couples TRBV11-2 to TRBJ2-7; the match to TRBD2 covers 12 bases. V gave up 4 bases and J gave up 4 bases; unmatched junction bases: 5. CDR3 size: 15 residues. Germline CDR1 is SGHAT and CDR2 is FQNNGV. The CDR3 DNA reads TGTGCCAGCAGCTCGGGACTAGCGGGCGGGTACGAGCAGTACTTC. Residues: CASSSGLAGGYEQYF.

There are many counts of this clonotype. The chain has TRBV7-9 and TRBJ1-1; 8 bases map to TRBD1. The V and J ends lost 6 bases and 6 bases, in that order; junction bases with no gene match: 6. The CDR3 has 13 amino acids. Germline-derived CDR1 and CDR2 are SEHNR and FQNEAQ (reference sequence). The CDR3 loop is CASSRTGPAEAFF. CDR3 nucleotide sequence: TGTGCCAGCAGTCGGACAGGGCCCGCTGAAGCTTTCTTT.

In this sample, this clonotype turned up many times. The V gene is TRBV20-1, the J gene TRBJ2-4, with 8 bases lining up with TRBD1. V was clipped by 2 bases and J by 4 bases; unmatched bases: 1. The germline V gene has CDR1 DFQATT and CDR2 SNEGSKA (reference sequence). This CDR3 is 13 amino acids long. CDR3 DNA: TGCAGTGCTAGATGGACAGGGAAAAACATTCAGTACTTC. Protein: CSARWTGKNIQYF.

There are many counts of this clonotype. V usage is TRBV6-6 and J usage is TRBJ1-2; D is uncertain. CDR1 is MNHNY and CDR2 is SVGAGI in the germline V gene (reference sequence). Trimming shortened V by 0 bases and J by 4 bases, and 18 bases separated the two germline ends. The CDR3 totals 17 residues. The CDR3 here is CASSYSSRTSEGYGYTF. The CDR3 nucleotides read TGTGCCAGCAGTTACTCGTCGAGGACCTCTGAGGGCTATGGCTACACCTTC.

The table lists this clonotype with a count of one. A much bigger clone sits one base away, suggesting this may be a read error. The chain carries TRBV2 and TRBJ2-7, with 14 nucleotides matching TRBD2. The V gene's germline CDR1 is SNHLY and CDR2 FYNNEI. The CDR3 is 15 residues long. In nucleotides, the CDR3 is TGTGCCAGCAGGGAACAAGGACTAGCGGGAGGCGAGCGGTACTTC. This codes for CASREQGLAGGERYF.

Comments on this clonotype: The junction departs from the called germline gene at one end, perhaps through a read error. The rearrangement links TRBV5-4 to TRBJ2-2; D ambiguous. The length of the CDR3 is 15 residues. The germline V gene has CDR1 SGHNT and CDR2 YYREEE (reference sequence). CDR3 residues: CANSLAPANTGELFF. The CDR3 DNA reads as TGTGCCAACAGCTTGGCACCCGCGAACACCGGGGAGCTGTTTTTT.

With regard to this clonotype: A read error may be the cause here, since a much bigger clone is one base away. The chain is built from TRBV29-1 and TRBJ1-1; D gene uncertain. CDR3 length: 12 residues. CDR1 is SQVTM and CDR2 is ANQGSEA in the germline V gene. Between the trimmed V and J ends, which lost 4 bases and 3 bases, there was a span of 9 bases. CDR3 DNA: TGCAGCGTTGCCGACGGGGACACTGAAGCTTTCTTT. Protein product: CSVADGDTEAFF. Looking up the rest from reference TRBV29-1 and TRBJ1-1 gives the full variable domain: SAVISQKPSRDICQRGTSLTIQCQVDSQVTMMFWYRQQPGQSLTLIATANQGSEATYESGFVIDKFPISRPNLTFSTLTVSNMSPEDSSIYLCSVADGDTEAFFGQGTRLTVV.

The sample holds a few counts of this clonotype. This chain uses TRBV19 with TRBJ1-2; TRBD1 aligns across 9 bases. Germline V gene sequence: CDR1 LNHDA, CDR2 SQIVND (reference sequence). With V trimmed by 3 bases and J by 8 bases, 16 bases remained unmatched. The CDR3 runs 17 residues. Here the CDR3 reads CASSMTARTGDYGGYTF. The CDR3 nucleotides are TGTGCCAGTAGTATGACCGCCCGGACAGGGGATTATGGCGGCTACACCTTC.